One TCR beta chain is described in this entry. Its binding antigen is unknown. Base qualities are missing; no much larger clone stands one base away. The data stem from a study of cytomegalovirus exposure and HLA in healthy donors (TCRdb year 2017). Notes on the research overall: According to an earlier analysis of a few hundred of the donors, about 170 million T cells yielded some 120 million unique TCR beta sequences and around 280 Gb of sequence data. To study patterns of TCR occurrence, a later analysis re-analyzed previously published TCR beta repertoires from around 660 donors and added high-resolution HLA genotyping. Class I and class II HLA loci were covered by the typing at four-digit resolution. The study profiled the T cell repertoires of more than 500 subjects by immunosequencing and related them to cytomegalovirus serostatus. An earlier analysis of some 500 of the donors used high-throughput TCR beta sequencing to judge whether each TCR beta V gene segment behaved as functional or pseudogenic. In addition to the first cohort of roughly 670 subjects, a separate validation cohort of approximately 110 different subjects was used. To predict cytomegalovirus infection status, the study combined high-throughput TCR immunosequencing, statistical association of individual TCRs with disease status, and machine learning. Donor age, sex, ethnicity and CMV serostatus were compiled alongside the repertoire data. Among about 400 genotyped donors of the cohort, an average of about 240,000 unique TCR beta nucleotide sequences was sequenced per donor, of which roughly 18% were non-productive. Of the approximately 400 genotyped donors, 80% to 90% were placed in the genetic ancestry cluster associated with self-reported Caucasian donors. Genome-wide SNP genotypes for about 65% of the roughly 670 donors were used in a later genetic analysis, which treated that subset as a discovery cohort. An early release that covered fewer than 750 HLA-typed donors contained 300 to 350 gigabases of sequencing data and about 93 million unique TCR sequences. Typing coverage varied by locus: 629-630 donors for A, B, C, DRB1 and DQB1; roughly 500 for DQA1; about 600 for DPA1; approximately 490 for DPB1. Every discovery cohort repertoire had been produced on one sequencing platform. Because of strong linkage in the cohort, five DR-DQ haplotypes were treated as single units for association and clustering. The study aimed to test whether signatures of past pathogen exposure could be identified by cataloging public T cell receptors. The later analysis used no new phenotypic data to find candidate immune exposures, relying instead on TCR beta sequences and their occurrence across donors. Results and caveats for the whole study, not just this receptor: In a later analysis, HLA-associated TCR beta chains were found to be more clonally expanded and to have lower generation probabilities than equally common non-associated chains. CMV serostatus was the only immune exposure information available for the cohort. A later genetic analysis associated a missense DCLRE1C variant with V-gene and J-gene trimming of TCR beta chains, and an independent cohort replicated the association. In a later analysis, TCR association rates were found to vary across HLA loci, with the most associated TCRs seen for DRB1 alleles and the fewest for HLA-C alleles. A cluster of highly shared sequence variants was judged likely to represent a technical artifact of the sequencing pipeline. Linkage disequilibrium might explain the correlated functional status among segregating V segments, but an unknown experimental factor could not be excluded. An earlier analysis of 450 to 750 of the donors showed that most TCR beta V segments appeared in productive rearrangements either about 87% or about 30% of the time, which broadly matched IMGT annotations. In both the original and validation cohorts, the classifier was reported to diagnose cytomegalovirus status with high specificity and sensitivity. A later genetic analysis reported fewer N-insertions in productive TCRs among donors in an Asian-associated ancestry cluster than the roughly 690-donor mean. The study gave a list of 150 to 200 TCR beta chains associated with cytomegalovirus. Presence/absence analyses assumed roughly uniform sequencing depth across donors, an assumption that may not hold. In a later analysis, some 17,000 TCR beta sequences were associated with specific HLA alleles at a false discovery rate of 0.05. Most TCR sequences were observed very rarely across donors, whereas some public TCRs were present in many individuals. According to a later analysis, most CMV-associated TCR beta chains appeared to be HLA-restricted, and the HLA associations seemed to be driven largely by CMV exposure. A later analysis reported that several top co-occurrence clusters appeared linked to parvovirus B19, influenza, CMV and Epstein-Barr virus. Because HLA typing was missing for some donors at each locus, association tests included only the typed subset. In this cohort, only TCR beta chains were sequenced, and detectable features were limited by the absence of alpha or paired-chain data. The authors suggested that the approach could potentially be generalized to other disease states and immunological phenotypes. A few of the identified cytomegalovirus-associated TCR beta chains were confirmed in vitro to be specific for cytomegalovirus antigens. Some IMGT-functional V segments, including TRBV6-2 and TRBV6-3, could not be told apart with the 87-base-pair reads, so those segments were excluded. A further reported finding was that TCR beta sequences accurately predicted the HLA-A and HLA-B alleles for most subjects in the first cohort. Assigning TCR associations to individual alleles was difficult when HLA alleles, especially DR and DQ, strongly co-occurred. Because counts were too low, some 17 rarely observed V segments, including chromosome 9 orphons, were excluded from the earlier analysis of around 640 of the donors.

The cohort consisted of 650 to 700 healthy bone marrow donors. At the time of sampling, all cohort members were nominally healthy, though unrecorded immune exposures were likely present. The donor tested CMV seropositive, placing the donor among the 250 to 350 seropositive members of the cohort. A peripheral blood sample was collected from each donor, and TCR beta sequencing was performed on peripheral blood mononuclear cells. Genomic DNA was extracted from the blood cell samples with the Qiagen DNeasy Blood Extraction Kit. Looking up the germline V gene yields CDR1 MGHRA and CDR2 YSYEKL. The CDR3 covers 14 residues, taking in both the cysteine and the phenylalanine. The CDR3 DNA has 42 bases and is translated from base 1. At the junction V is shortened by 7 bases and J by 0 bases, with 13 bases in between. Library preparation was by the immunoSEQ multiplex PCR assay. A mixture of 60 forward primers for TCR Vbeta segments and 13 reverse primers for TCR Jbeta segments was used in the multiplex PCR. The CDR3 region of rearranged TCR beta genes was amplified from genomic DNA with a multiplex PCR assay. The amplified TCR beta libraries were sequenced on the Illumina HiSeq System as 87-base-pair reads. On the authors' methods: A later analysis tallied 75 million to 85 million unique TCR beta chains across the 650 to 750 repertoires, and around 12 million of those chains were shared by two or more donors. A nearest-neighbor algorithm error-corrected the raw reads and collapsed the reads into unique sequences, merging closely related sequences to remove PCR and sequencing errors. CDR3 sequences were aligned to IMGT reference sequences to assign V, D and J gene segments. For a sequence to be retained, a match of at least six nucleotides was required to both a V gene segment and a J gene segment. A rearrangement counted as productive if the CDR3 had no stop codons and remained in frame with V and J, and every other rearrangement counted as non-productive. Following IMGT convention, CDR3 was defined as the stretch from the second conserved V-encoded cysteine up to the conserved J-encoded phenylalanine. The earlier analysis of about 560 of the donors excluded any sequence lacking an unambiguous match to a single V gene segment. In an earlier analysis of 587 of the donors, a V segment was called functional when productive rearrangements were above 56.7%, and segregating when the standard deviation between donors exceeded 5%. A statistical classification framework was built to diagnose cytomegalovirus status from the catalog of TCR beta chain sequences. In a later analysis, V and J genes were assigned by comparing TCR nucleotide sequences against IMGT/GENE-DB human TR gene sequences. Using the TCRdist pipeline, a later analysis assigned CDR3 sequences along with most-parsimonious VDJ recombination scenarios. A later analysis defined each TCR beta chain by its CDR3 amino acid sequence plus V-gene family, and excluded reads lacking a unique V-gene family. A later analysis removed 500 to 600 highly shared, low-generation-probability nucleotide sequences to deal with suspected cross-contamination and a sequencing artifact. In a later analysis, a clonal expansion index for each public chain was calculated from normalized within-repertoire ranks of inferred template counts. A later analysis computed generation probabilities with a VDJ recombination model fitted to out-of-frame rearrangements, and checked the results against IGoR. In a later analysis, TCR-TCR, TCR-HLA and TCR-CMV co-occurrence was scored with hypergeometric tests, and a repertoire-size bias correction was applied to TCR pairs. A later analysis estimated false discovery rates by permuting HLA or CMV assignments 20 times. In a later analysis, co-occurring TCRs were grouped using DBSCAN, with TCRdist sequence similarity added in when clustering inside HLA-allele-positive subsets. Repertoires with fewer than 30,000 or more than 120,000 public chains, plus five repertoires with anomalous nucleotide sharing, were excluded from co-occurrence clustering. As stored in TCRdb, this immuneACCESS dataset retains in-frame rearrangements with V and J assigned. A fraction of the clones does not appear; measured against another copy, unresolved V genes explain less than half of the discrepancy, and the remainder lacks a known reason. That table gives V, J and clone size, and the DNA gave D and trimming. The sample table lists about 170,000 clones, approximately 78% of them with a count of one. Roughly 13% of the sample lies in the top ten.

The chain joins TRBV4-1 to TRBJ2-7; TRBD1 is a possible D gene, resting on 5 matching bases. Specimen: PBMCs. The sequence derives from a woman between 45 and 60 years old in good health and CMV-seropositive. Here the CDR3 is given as CASNHTTDSYEQYF. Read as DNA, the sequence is TGCGCCAGCAACCACACGACAGACTCCTACGAGCAGTACTTC.